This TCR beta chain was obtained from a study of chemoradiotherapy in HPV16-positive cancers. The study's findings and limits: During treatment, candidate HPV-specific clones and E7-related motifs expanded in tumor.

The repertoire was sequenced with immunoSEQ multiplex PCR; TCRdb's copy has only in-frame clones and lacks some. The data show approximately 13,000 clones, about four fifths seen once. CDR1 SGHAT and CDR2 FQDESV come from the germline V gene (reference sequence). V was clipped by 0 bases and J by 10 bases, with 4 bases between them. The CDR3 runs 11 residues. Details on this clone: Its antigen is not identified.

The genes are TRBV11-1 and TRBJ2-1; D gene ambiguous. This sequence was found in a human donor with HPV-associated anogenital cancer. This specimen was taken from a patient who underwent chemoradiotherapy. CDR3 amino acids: CASSLAAEQFF. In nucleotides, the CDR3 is TGTGCCAGCAGCTTAGCGGCAGAGCAGTTCTTC.